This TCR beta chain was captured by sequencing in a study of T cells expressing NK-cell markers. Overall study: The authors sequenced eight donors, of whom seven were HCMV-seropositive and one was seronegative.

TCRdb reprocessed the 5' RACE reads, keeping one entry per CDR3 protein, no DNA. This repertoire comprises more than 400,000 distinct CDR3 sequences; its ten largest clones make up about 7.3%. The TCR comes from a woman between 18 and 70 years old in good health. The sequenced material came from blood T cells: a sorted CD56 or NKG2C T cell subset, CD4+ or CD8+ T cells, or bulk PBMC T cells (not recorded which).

The chain's CDR3 is CATYPWSSGNTIYF. The genes are TRBV19 and TRBJ1-3. Germline V gives CDR1 LNHDA, CDR2 SQIVND (reference sequence). The CDR3 runs to 14 residues.